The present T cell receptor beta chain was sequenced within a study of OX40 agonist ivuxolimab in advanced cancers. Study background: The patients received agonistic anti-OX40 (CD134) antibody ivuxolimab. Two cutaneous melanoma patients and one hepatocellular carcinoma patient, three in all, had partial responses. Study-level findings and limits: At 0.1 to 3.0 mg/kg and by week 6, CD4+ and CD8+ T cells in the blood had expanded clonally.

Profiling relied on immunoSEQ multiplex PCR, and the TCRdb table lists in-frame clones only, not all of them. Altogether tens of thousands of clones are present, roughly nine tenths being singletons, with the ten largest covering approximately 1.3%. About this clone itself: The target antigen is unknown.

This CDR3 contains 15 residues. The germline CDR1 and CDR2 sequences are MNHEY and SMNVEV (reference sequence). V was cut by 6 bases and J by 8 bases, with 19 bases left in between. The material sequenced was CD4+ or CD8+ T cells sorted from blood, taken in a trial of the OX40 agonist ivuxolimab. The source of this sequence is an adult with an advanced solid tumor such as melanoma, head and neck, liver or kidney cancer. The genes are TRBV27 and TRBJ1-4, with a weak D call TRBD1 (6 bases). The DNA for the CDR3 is TGTGCCAGCAGCCCCTGGACAGCCTCGGGGGAAAAACTGTTTTTT. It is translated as CASSPWTASGEKLFF. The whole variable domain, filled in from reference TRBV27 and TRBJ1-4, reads EAQVTQNPRYLITVTGKKLTVTCSQNMNHEYMSWYRQDPGLGLRQIYYSMNVEVTDKGDVPEGYKVSRKEKRNFPLILESPSPNQTSLYFCASSPWTASGEKLFFGSGTQLSVL.